The T cell receptor (beta chain) under discussion was sequenced for a study of cytotoxic CD8 clonotypes in ibrutinib-treated CLL (dated by TCRdb to the early 2020s). About the study as a whole: The cohort included approximately 15 treatment-naive and approximately twelve relapsed/refractory patients; 17 were IGHV unmutated. Response samples were obtained after a median of approximately twelve months of treatment, with a range of roughly 6 to 40 months. Every remission and progressive disease sample was obtained while ibrutinib was still being received by the patients. Of the roughly 81 people in the trial, 26 had longitudinal samples available. On average, each sample had approximately 250,000 productive templates and approximately 89,000 productive rearrangements. Cryopreserved peripheral blood mononuclear cells were collected at three points: before therapy, at response, and at either sustained remission or disease progression. Partial responses were observed in roughly 25 patients and complete responses in 2; after a median follow-up of 68 months, remission was maintained in approximately 15 patients and progression was observed in roughly 12. Here is what the overall study found, with its caveats: Sustained-remission and progressing patients did not have matched sampling times, and lymph node repertoires were not examined. Baseline clonality was found to be higher than that of age-matched healthy donors and was strongly correlated with circulating CD8+ T-cell counts. Public clonotypes were found to be uncommon and were observed to contract or remain stable during treatment; the increase in clonality was shown to reflect expansion of private clonotypes at ibrutinib response. At ibrutinib response clonality went up, during sustained remission it held steady, and at progression it dropped back toward baseline.

Reading the label with the study, this specimen's time point is: roughly 12 months on ibrutinib. For TCR beta library preparation, roughly 2 micrograms of genomic DNA was extracted from cryopreserved PBMCs. Longitudinal blood samples from CLL patients on ibrutinib monotherapy underwent high-throughput TCR beta sequencing. Patients were enrolled in a phase 2 open-label single-center ibrutinib monotherapy trial. The goal of deep resolution MiSeq sequencing was a depth between 1 in 1 million and 1 in 200,000 T cells, and coverage averaged 10x per clonotype. The immunoSEQ hsTCRB Kit was used to generate the TCR beta libraries. On the authors' methods: The data were analyzed with ImmunoSEQ Analyzer and ImmunoSEQ Data Assistant, and V, D and J gene assignments followed IMGT definitions. Clonality, with values ranging from 0 to 1, was calculated as one minus the normalized Shannon entropy of productive rearrangement frequencies. Only overrepresented clonotypes making up at least 0.05% of each patient's repertoire were included in the public clonotype analysis. Around 14 repertoires from age-matched healthy donors, obtained from immuneACCESS, served as clonality controls. TCRdb provides this immuneACCESS table in a form limited to in-frame rearrangements. Some clones are lacking; in checked studies, under half of them reflect an unresolved V gene, and why the rest are absent is not known. Clone size and the V and J calls come from that table; the DNA yielded D and trimming. The sample includes over 70,000 clones, with roughly 77% observed a single time. Together, the top ten hold 4.8% of the sample.

Concerning this clone: The antigen this receptor binds is unknown. Base qualities are not provided; no much larger clone lies one nucleotide away.

The sequence was obtained from a human donor with chronic lymphocytic leukemia. Here the sequenced sample was PBMCs, taken after 12 months of ibrutinib treatment.

The DNA is TGTGCCAGCAGCTACGGAGAGGGGACAGGGCTCCCTGAGCAGTACTTC. Translated, it gives CASSYGEGTGLPEQYF. Here the chain combines TRBV6-5 and TRBJ2-7; 9 central nucleotides agree with TRBD1. CDR1 and CDR2 are read off the germline V gene as MNHEY and SVGAGI. Including the terminal cysteine and phenylalanine, the CDR3 comprises 16 residues. The DNA shown is the 48-base CDR3, in frame from base 1. V trim: 6 bases; J trim: 7 bases; unmatched bases: 16.